The clone carrying this TCR beta chain was seen just once. TCRdb's table, derived via immunoSEQ multiplex PCR, lists solely in-frame clones and lacks some. The top ten clones hold approximately 1% of a sample with about 160,000 clones, 96% of them seen once. This specimen belongs to a study of control samples from healthy donors and cancer patients. This TCR came from a woman in her 30s in good health. Specimen: blood.

In DNA, the CDR3 is TGTGCCAGCAGCCCGAGACAGGGTCCGTCCGGCTACACCTTC. Translation: CASSPRQGPSGYTF. V is TRBV3-1 (or the pseudogene TRBV3-2) and J is TRBJ1-2, with 7 bases lining up with TRBD1. V was clipped by 4 bases and J by 8 bases; unmatched bases: 10. Per the germline V gene, CDR1 is LGHDT and CDR2 is YNNKEL (reference sequence). CDR3 length equals 14 residues.